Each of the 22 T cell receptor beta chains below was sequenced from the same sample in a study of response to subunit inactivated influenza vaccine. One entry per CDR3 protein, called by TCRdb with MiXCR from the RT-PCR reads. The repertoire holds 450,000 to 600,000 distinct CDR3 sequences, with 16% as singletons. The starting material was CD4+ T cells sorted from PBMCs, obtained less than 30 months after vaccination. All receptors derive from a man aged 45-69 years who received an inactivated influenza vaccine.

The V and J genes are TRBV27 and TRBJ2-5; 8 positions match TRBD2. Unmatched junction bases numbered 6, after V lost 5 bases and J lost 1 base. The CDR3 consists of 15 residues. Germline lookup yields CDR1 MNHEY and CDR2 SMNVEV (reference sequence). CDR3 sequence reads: CASSATSGRQETQYF. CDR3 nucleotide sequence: TGTGCCAGCAGTGCTACTAGCGGACGCCAAGAGACCCAGTACTTC.

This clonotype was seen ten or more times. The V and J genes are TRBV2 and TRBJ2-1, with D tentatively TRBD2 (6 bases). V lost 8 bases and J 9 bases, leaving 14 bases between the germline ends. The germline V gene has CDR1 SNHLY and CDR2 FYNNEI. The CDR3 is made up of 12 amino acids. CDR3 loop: CASSNLASEQFF. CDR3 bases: TGTGCCAGCTCAAATCTAGCGAGTGAGCAGTTCTTC.

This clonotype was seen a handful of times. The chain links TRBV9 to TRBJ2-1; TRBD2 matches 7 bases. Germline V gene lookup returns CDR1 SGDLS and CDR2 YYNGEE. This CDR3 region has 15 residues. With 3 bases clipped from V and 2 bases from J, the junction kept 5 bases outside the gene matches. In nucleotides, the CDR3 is TGTGCCAGCAGCGCCCGACTAGCCCCCTACAATGAGCAGTTCTTC. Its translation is CASSARLAPYNEQFF.

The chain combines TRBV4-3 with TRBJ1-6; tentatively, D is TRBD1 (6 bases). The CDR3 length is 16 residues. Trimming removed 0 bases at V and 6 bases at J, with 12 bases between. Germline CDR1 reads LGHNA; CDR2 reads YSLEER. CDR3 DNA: TGCGCCAGCAGCCAAGATTGGACAGATATTAATTCACCCCTCCACTTT. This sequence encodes CASSQDWTDINSPLHF.

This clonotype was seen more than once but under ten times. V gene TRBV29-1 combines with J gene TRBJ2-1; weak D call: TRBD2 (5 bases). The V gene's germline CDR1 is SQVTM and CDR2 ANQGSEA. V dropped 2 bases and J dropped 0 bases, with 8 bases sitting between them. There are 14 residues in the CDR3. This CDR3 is CSVETGNSYNEQFF. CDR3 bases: TGCAGCGTTGAAACCGGGAACTCCTACAATGAGCAGTTCTTC.

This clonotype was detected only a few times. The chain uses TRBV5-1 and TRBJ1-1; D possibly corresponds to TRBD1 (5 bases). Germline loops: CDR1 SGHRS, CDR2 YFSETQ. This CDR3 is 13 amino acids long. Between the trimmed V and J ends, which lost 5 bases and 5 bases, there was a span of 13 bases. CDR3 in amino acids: CASRVGGGTEAFF. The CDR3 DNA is TGCGCCAGCAGAGTGGGGGGAGGGACTGAAGCTTTCTTT.

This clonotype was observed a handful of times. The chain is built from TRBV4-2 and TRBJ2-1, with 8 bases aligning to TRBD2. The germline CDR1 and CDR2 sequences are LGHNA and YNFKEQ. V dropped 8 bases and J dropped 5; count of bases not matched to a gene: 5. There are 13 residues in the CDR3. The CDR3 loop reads CASRLAQNNEQFF. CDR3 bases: TGTGCCAGCCGACTAGCGCAGAACAATGAGCAGTTCTTC.

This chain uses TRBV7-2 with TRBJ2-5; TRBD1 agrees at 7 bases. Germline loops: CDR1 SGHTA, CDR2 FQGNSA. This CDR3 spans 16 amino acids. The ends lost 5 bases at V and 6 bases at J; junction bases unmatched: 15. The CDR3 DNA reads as TGTGCCAGCAGCCCACAGTCAGGACAGGTGGGGCAGACCCAGTACTTC. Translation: CASSPQSGQVGQTQYF.

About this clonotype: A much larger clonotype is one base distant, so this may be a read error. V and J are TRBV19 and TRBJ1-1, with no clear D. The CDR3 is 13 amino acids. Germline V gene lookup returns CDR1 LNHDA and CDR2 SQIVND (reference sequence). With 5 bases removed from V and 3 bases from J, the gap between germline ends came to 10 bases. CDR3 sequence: CASSEKHYTEAFF. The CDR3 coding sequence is TGTGCCAGTAGTGAGAAACACTACACTGAAGCTTTCTTT.

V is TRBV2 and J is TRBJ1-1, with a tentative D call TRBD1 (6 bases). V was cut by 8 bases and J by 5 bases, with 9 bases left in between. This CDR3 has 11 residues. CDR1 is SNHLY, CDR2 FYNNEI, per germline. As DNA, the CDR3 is TGTGCCAGCCACAGGGATACTGAAGCTTTCTTT. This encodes CASHRDTEAFF.

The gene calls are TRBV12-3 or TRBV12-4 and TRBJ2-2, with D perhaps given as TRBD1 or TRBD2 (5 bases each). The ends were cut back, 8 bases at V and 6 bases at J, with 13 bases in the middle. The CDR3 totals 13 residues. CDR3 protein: CASVLQEAGELFF. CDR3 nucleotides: TGTGCCAGCGTACTACAGGAGGCCGGGGAGCTGTTTTTT.

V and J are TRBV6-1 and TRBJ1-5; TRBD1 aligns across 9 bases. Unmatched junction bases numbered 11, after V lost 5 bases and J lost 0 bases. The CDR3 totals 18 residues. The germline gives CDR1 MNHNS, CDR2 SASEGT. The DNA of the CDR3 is TGTGCCAGCAGTCCGGGACAGGGTCCGGTTTATAGCAATCAGCCCCAGCATTTT. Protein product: CASSPGQGPVYSNQPQHF.

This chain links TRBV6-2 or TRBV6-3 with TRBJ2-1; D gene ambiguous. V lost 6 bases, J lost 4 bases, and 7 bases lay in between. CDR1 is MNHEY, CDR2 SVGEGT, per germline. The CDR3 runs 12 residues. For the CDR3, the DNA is TGTGCCAGCAGACCGACGTACAATGAGCAGTTCTTC. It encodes CASRPTYNEQFF.

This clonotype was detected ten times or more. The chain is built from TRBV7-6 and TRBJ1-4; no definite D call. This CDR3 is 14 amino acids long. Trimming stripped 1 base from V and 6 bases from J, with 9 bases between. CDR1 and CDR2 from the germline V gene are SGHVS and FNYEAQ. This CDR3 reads CASSLGAVDEKLFF. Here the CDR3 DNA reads TGTGCCAGCAGCTTAGGGGCAGTAGATGAAAAACTGTTTTTT.

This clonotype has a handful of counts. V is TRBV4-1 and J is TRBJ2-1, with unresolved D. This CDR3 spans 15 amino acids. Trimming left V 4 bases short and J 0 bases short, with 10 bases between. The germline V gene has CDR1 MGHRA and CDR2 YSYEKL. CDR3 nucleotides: TGCGCCAGCAGCCCTGTGGGAAACTCCTACAATGAGCAGTTCTTC. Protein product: CASSPVGNSYNEQFF.

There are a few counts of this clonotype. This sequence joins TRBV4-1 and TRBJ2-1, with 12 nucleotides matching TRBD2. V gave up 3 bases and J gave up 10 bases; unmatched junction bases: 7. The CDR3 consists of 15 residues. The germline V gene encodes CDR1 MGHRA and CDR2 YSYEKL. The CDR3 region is CASSQAGTSGLEQFF. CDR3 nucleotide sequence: TGCGCCAGCAGCCAGGCCGGGACTAGCGGGTTAGAGCAGTTCTTC.

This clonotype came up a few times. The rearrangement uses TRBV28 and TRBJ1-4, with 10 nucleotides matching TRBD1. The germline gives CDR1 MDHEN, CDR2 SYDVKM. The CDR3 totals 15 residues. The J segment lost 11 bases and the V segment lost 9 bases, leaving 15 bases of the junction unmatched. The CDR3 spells CASARVDRGRRKLFF. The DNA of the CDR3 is TGTGCCAGTGCCAGAGTTGACAGGGGGCGACGGAAACTGTTTTTT.

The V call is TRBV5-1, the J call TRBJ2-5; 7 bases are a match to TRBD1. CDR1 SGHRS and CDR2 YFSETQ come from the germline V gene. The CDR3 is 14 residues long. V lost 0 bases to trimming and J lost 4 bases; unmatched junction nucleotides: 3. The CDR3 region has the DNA TGCGCCAGCAGCTTGGGAGGGACAGTAGAGACCCAGTACTTC. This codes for CASSLGGTVETQYF. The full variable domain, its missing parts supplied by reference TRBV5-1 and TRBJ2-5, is KAGVTQTPRYLIKTRGQQVTLSCSPISGHRSVSWYQQTPGQGLQFLFEYFSETQRNKGNFPGRFSGRQFSNSRSEMNVSTLELGDSALYLCASSLGGTVETQYFGPGTRLLVL.

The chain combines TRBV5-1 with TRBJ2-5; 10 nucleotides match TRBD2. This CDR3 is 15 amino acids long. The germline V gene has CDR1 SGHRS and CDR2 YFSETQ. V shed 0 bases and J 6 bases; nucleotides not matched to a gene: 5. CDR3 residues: CASSLASGGDQTQYF. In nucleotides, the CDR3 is TGCGCCAGCAGCTTGGCTAGCGGGGGTGATCAGACCCAGTACTTC.

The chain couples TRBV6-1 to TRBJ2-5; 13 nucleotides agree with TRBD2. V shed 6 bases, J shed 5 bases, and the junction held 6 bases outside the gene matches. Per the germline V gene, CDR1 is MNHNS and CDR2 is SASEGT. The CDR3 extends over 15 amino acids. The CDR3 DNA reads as TGTGCCAGCAGAGGGACTAGCGGGGCGAGGGAGACCCAGTACTTC. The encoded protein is CASRGTSGARETQYF.

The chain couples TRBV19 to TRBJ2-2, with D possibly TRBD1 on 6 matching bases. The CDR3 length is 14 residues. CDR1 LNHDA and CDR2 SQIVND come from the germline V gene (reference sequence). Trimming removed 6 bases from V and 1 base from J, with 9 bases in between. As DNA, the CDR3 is TGTGCCAGTAGACAGGGTTTGAACACCGGGGAGCTGTTTTTT. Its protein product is CASRQGLNTGELFF.

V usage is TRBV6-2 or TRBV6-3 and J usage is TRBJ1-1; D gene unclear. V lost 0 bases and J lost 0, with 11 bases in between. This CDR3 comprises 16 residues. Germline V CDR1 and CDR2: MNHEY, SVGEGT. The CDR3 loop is CASSYSRGRLNTEAFF. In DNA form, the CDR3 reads TGTGCCAGCAGTTACTCGAGAGGGCGCCTGAACACTGAAGCTTTCTTT.